This record concerns one T cell receptor beta chain sequence. The target antigen is unknown. TCRdb passed the 5' RACE reads through MiXCR, listing each CDR3 protein once. The profile shows about 33,000 distinct CDR3 sequences, 14% of them singletons. This sample stems from a study of CD8 T cells in ankylosing spondylitis. Study outcomes and limitations: Roughly 8 highly homologous variants made up a TCR beta motif that seemed to typify ankylosing spondylitis blood. From matched ankylosing spondylitis synovial fluid, disease-linked clones were reportedly recovered at significantly enriched levels. Before this, some motif variants had been reported in reactive arthritis synovial fluid and blood.

The source is a male donor with ankylosing spondylitis or in good health (not recorded which). Sequences were obtained from blood.

CDR3 residues: CASSGGRGRLDEQFF. DNA for the CDR3: TGTGCCAGCAGCGGAGGGCGGGGTCGGCTCGATGAGCAGTTCTTC. The J gene is TRBJ2-1, the V gene TRBV7-2; D perhaps matches TRBD2 (6 bases). V was pared by 5 bases and J by 8 bases, with 19 bases between. The germline V gene encodes CDR1 SGHTA and CDR2 FQGNSA. This CDR3 comprises 15 residues.